Listed below are T cell receptor beta chains from one sample, sequenced in a study of shared clonotypes between healthy human individuals. Sequencing used immunoSEQ multiplex PCR; TCRdb keeps in-frame clones, though not all of them. The table lists roughly 1,800,000 clones, about 95% of them singletons. Sequenced material: naive CD8+ T cells sorted from blood. These TCRs come from a man aged 18 to 29 in good health. The CDR3 runs from the conserved cysteine through the conserved F or W. The D gene is left open where the match is weak. Rows may omit the clone size; those that give it use once, few, many or a size class.

clone size,D gene,J gene,V gene,CDR3 protein,CDR3 DNA
.,TRBD2,TRBJ2-1,TRBV27,CASSFASGEIFVEQFF,TGTGCCAGCAGTTTCGCTAGCGGTGAGATTTTTGTTGAGCAGTTCTTC
.,TRBD2,TRBJ2-3,TRBV5-1,CASSFLGLADTDTQYF,TGCGCCAGCAGCTTTTTAGGACTAGCGGATACAGATACGCAGTATTTT
.,TRBD1,TRBJ2-3,TRBV7-9,CASSLEDRGTDTQYF,TGTGCCAGCAGCCTTGAGGACAGGGGAACAGATACGCAGTATTTT
once,TRBD2,TRBJ2-7,TRBV5-1,CASSLSFSGTSGSYEQYF,TGCGCCAGCAGCTTGAGTTTCTCCGGGACTAGCGGGAGCTACGAGCAGTACTTC
.,.,TRBJ2-3,TRBV25-1,CASSLKLGITDTQYF,TGTGCCAGCAGCCTCAAGCTGGGAATCACAGATACGCAGTATTTT
.,.,TRBJ2-5,TRBV5-1,CASSAWAGSDETQYF,TGCGCCAGCAGTGCTTGGGCCGGGAGTGACGAGACCCAGTACTTC
once,.,TRBJ2-3,TRBV7-6,CASSFGADTQYF,TGTGCCAGCAGCTTCGGGGCAGATACGCAGTATTTT
.,.,TRBJ2-5,TRBV5-4,CASSSDSAETQYF,TGTGCCAGCAGCTCGGACAGCGCAGAGACCCAGTACTTC
.,TRBD1,TRBJ2-7,TRBV2,CASTPRDRGDYEQYF,TGTGCCAGCACCCCTCGAGACAGGGGTGACTACGAGCAGTACTTC
.,TRBD1,TRBJ2-7,TRBV10-3,CAISESGSGQAYYEQYF,TGTGCCATCAGTGAGTCTGGGTCGGGACAGGCTTACTACGAGCAGTACTTC
.,.,TRBJ1-1,TRBV6-4,CASSDEKGLFSQGNTEAFF,TGTGCCAGCAGTGACGAAAAAGGGTTATTCTCCCAAGGGAACACTGAAGCTTTCTTT
.,TRBD1,TRBJ2-7,TRBV19,CASSIDFVGTGFHEQYF,TGTGCCAGTAGTATAGATTTCGTCGGGACAGGATTCCACGAGCAGTACTTC
.,TRBD2,TRBJ2-1,TRBV7-8,CASSLGASGVYYNEQFF,TGTGCCAGCAGCTTAGGGGCTAGCGGGGTATACTACAATGAGCAGTTCTTC
.,TRBD2,TRBJ2-1,TRBV7-9,CASSLGLAGPSYNEQFF,TGTGCCAGCAGCTTGGGACTAGCGGGTCCCTCCTACAATGAGCAGTTCTTC
once,.,TRBJ2-7,TRBV6-5,CASSYTGEASYEQYF,TGTGCCAGCAGTTACACAGGAGAGGCTTCCTACGAGCAGTACTTC
.,TRBD2,TRBJ2-7,TRBV2,CASIGGRSLEQYF,TGTGCCAGCATCGGCGGGAGAAGCCTCGAGCAGTACTTC
.,.,TRBJ2-2,TRBV4-3,CASSQDGDTGELFF,TGCGCCAGCAGCCAAGATGGGGACACCGGGGAGCTGTTTTTT
.,.,TRBJ1-6,TRBV28,CASGYMAETSYNSPLHF,TGTGCCAGCGGTTACATGGCAGAAACCTCCTATAATTCACCCCTCCACTTT
.,TRBD1,TRBJ1-4,TRBV9,CASSEDRINEKLFF,TGTGCCAGCAGCGAGGACAGGATAAATGAAAAACTGTTTTTT
.,TRBD1,TRBJ2-7,TRBV28,CASSPVPRDREVPYEQYF,TGTGCCAGCAGTCCCGTACCCCGGGACAGGGAAGTCCCCTACGAGCAGTACTTC
.,.,TRBJ2-6,TRBV1,CTSSQDRRANVLTF,TGCACCAGCAGCCAAGATCGGAGAGCCAACGTCCTGACTTTC
.,TRBD2,TRBJ2-1,TRBV7-8,CASSPPGGLAESYNEQFF,TGTGCCAGCAGCCCCCCTGGGGGACTAGCGGAATCCTACAATGAGCAGTTCTTC
.,.,TRBJ2-7,TRBV12-5,CASGPAPTRTYEQYF,TGTGCTAGTGGTCCTGCCCCAACACGTACCTACGAGCAGTACTTC
.,TRBD1,TRBJ1-5,TRBV2,CASSLTGENQPQHF,TGTGCCAGCAGTCTTACAGGGGAAAATCAGCCCCAGCATTTT
once,TRBD1,TRBJ2-5,TRBV29-1,CSVEDRGQGKETQYF,TGCAGCGTTGAAGATCGGGGACAGGGTAAAGAGACCCAGTACTTC
.,.,TRBJ2-5,TRBV5-5,CASSLWSQETQYF,TGTGCCAGCAGCTTGTGGAGCCAAGAGACCCAGTACTTC
.,.,TRBJ2-7,TRBV10-3,CAISEGSEYEQYF,TGTGCCATCAGTGAGGGTAGCGAATACGAGCAGTACTTC
.,TRBD2,TRBJ2-3,TRBV7-9,CASSPQAGDEDTQYF,TGTGCCAGCAGCCCACAAGCGGGAGATGAGGATACGCAGTATTTT
once,.,TRBJ2-7,TRBV11-2,CASTSQGPHEQYF,TGTGCCAGCACCTCTCAGGGGCCCCACGAGCAGTACTTC
.,TRBD2,TRBJ2-1,TRBV11-3,CASSLEALAGGYNEQFF,TGTGCCAGCAGCTTAGAGGCCCTTGCGGGAGGCTACAATGAGCAGTTCTTC
.,.,TRBJ2-2,TRBV11-3,CASSPVSGEGTGELFF,TGTGCCAGCAGCCCGGTGTCAGGGGAGGGCACCGGGGAGCTGTTTTTT
.,.,TRBJ1-1,TRBV13,CASSPLTGGNTEAFF,TGTGCCAGCAGCCCCCTCACGGGGGGGAACACTGAAGCTTTCTTT
.,TRBD2,TRBJ2-7,TRBV10-3,CAISGSGTSASYEQYF,TGTGCCATCAGTGGATCCGGGACTAGCGCTTCCTACGAGCAGTACTTC
.,.,TRBJ1-5,TRBV2,CASSEVNQPQHF,TGTGCCAGCAGCGAGGTAAATCAGCCCCAGCATTTT
.,.,TRBJ2-5,TRBV7-7,CASSWAGRETQYF,TGTGCTAGCAGCTGGGCAGGGAGAGAGACCCAGTACTTC
.,TRBD2,TRBJ2-2,TRBV27,CASSLIVAGAGELFF,TGTGCCAGCAGTTTAATCGTAGCGGGAGCCGGGGAGCTGTTTTTT
.,.,TRBJ1-1,TRBV5-4,CASSPWEGHTEAFF,TGTGCCAGCAGCCCCTGGGAGGGGCACACTGAAGCTTTCTTT
.,TRBD1,TRBJ2-7,TRBV9,CASSEGTGAYEQYF,TGTGCCAGCAGCGAAGGGACAGGGGCCTACGAGCAGTACTTC
.,TRBD1,TRBJ1-4,TRBV7-9,CASSGTGATNEKLFF,TGTGCCAGCAGCGGGACAGGAGCAACTAATGAAAAACTGTTTTTT
.,.,TRBJ1-5,TRBV11-1,CASSLGTGGNQPQHF,TGTGCCAGCAGCTTAGGCACAGGTGGCAATCAGCCCCAGCATTTT
.,.,TRBJ2-7,TRBV7-8,CASSLVGDLKTYEQYF,TGTGCCAGCAGCTTAGTAGGGGACTTGAAGACCTACGAGCAGTACTTC
.,.,TRBJ1-4,TRBV6-1,CASSEGTATLGEKLFF,TGTGCCAGCAGTGAGGGGACCGCTACTTTAGGAGAAAAACTGTTTTTT
.,TRBD2,TRBJ2-2,TRBV2,CASSGTSGPFTGELFF,TGTGCCAGCAGTGGGACTAGCGGGCCCTTCACCGGGGAGCTGTTTTTT
.,.,TRBJ1-1,TRBV6-6,CASRLLRVNTEAFF,TGTGCCAGCAGATTGTTAAGGGTTAACACTGAAGCTTTCTTT
.,TRBD1,TRBJ2-7,TRBV2,CASSDLMGQGLEQYF,TGTGCCAGCAGCGACTTGATGGGACAGGGTCTCGAGCAGTACTTC
.,.,TRBJ2-7,TRBV19,CASSAGLHYEQYF,TGTGCCAGTAGTGCGGGACTCCACTACGAGCAGTACTTC
.,.,TRBJ2-4,TRBV7-8,CASSVAAKNIQYF,TGTGCCAGCTCCGTCGCGGCCAAAAACATTCAGTACTTC